This section outlines one T cell receptor (beta chain) sequence together with its context. The specificity of this receptor is unknown. No base qualities exist here, and no much larger clone lies one base off it. To sequence the TCRbeta CDR3 region, genomic DNA was isolated from the sorted cells. The immunoSEQ Assay was used for sequencing of TCRbeta CDR3 regions. This immuneACCESS table, as held by TCRdb, lists in-frame sequences with V and J called but not all clones. Of the missing ones, under half trace to an unresolved V gene in checked studies; the others have no known cause. For this sample there are about 73,000 clones; 75% to 90% appear just once. The top ten clones comprise 0.4% to 0.55% of the sample. This entry is derived from a study of OX40 agonist ivuxolimab in advanced cancers. About the full investigation: Ivuxolimab was a fully human IgG2 agonistic monoclonal antibody targeting the costimulatory receptor OX40 (CD134). Intravenous ivuxolimab was administered to patients every 2 weeks at six dose levels: 0.01, 0.1, 0.3, 1.5, 3 and 10 mg/kg. Of the approximately 53 patients in dose escalation, around 20 had hepatocellular carcinoma, around 15 had melanoma, 9 had renal cell carcinoma and 9 had head and neck cancer. The dose-escalation cohort was about 86% male with a mean age of about 60 years, ranging from about 23 to 85. The monotherapy dose-escalation portion (N of about 52 patients) of the phase I ivuxolimab trial is reported in the paper. The purpose of peripheral TCRbeta sequencing was to test whether ivuxolimab changed TCR sequence diversity and led to clonal T-cell expansion. Prior anti-PD-1, anti-PD-L1 or anti-CTLA-4 therapy was permitted, and approximately 40% of dose-escalation patients had received checkpoint inhibitors. Partial responses were achieved by three dose-escalation patients, of whom one had hepatocellular carcinoma and two had cutaneous melanoma. Findings and caveats that apply to the study as a whole: In partial responders in the 0.1-3.0 mg/kg groups, normalized peripheral clonal expansion was found to be among the lowest, especially among CD8+ T cells. The antigen specificity of the peripheral T cells that underwent clonal expansion was not determined. Low levels of normalized T-cell clonal expansion were also shown by some nonresponding patients. At doses from 0.1 to 3.0 mg/kg, clonal expansion was seen in both CD4+ and CD8+ blood T cells between baseline and week 6. After ivuxolimab, more expanded clones were found on average in CD8+ T cells than in CD4+ T cells.

Patients with autoimmune disease history or receiving systemic immunosuppression were excluded from the trial. Peripheral blood for TCR sequencing was collected from all dose cohorts at baseline, on cycle 4 day 1, and on cycle 7 day 1. The samples were drawn from a first-in-human, open-label, multicenter phase I dose-escalation trial of ivuxolimab. Adults with locally advanced or metastatic melanoma, renal cell carcinoma, hepatocellular carcinoma or head and neck squamous cell carcinoma were enrolled in the trial. Before TCR sequencing, CD4+ T cells and CD8+ T cells from peripheral blood were sorted into separate populations. The CDR3 starts with the cysteine, ends with the phenylalanine, and has 17 residues. The kept DNA is CDR3 alone, 51 bases in frame from the first base. V is cut by 4 bases and J by 4 bases, and the space between the germline ends is 22 bases. The germline V gene encodes CDR1 LGHNA and CDR2 YNFKEQ.

This specimen was CD4+ or CD8+ T cells sorted from blood, taken in a trial of the OX40 agonist ivuxolimab. Here the chain combines TRBV4-2 and TRBJ1-2, with no reliable assignment of the D segment. The sequence was obtained from an adult with an advanced solid tumor such as melanoma, head and neck, liver or kidney cancer. The DNA reads TGTGCCAGCAGCCCCGCCGTGGTGGCAGGAGGATTCTATGGCTACACCTTC. Translated, this is CASSPAVVAGGFYGYTF.